The rows below give T cell receptor beta chains drawn from one sample of a study of cytomegalovirus exposure and HLA in healthy donors. The data were produced by immunoSEQ multiplex PCR, yet TCRdb's version contains in-frame clones alone and is incomplete. Among more than 90,000 clones listed, roughly three quarters were seen once. The specimen sequenced was PBMCs. Source of these receptors: a female donor in good health and CMV-seronegative. The CDR3 runs from the conserved cysteine through the conserved F or W. Each record gives: clone size, V gene, D gene, J gene, CDR3 protein, CDR3 DNA. The D gene is left open where the match is weak. Rows give clone size only sometimes, using once, few, many, or a class for an expanded clone.

>.|TRBV10-3|.|TRBJ2-1
CAISSLVPPDNEQFF
TGTGCCATCAGCTCCTTAGTCCCCCCGGACAATGAGCAGTTCTTC
>.|TRBV2|.|TRBJ1-4
CASSELRVGEYEKLFF
TGTGCCAGCAGTGAACTTAGGGTAGGGGAATATGAAAAACTGTTTTTT
>.|TRBV5-1|.|TRBJ1-2
CASSGGTFTNYGYTF
TGCGCCAGCAGCGGTGGGACTTTCACGAACTATGGCTACACCTTC
>.|TRBV4-1|TRBD2|TRBJ2-3
CASSPALVGGGDTDTQYF
TGCGCCAGCAGCCCCGCCCTGGTGGGCGGGGGGGACACAGATACGCAGTATTTT
>once|TRBV7-9|.|TRBJ1-5
CASSLGGAWSNQPQHF
TGTGCCAGCAGCTTAGGTGGGGCTTGGAGCAATCAGCCCCAGCATTTT
>.|TRBV2|.|TRBJ2-2
CASRGLRAGELFF
TGTGCCAGCAGGGGACTGCGGGCCGGGGAGCTGTTTTTT
>once|TRBV2|.|TRBJ2-7
CASIQTAQQYF
TGTGCCAGCATCCAGACAGCCCAGCAGTACTTC
>.|TRBV11-3|TRBD2|TRBJ2-1
CASSLVGGGAVNEQFF
TGTGCCAGCAGCTTAGTGGGCGGGGGGGCAGTGAATGAGCAGTTCTTC
>.|TRBV7-9|.|TRBJ2-7
CARESQRSQYF
TGTGCACGCGAGAGCCAACGGTCGCAGTACTTC
>few|TRBV12-5|TRBD1|TRBJ1-1
CASGLDRGTEAFF
TGTGCTAGTGGTTTGGACAGGGGCACTGAAGCTTTCTTT